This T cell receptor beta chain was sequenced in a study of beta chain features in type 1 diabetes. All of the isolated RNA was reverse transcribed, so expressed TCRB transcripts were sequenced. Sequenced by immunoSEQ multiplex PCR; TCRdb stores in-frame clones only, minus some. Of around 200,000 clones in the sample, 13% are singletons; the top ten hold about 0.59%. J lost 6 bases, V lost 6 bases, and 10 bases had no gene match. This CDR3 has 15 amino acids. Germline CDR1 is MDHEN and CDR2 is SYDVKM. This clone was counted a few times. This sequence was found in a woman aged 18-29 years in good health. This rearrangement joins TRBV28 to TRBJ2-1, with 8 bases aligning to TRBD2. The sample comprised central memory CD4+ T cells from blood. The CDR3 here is CASRLSGASGNEQFF. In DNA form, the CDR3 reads TGTGCCAGCAGGCTTAGCGGGGCGTCGGGCAATGAGCAGTTCTTC.